The T cell receptor beta chain described here comes from a study of T cell responses to AZD1222 COVID-19 vaccine. Of note for this clone: What it binds is not known. Other DNA sequences within the sample encode an identical CDR3.

Produced via immunoSEQ multiplex PCR; TCRdb's table is partial and in-frame only. The top ten clones hold 1.6% of a sample with about 170,000 clones, 80% to 95% of them seen once. Notes on the study in general: White British people made up most donors, females outnumbered males, and clonal diversity was possibly underestimated.

CDR3 length equals 12 residues. The TCR was taken from an adult in good health. Specimen: peripheral blood, collected on day 0 of AZD1222 vaccination. The chain combines TRBV21-1 with TRBJ2-5; the table names TRBD2, a call not compared with the DNA. TRBV21-1 corresponds to a pseudogene. The CDR3 DNA is TGTGCCAGCAGCAAAGTAGTAGAGACCCAGTACTTC. Encoded protein: CASSKVVETQYF.